This TCR beta chain derives from a study of HIV-infected patients and healthy controls. V gave up 6 bases and J gave up 7 bases, with 15 bases separating them. The CDR3 is 12 amino acids. Germline V gene sequence: CDR1 SQVTM, CDR2 ANQGSEA. One entry per CDR3 protein results from TCRdb running MiXCR on the 5' RACE reads. The table shows roughly 18,000 distinct CDR3 sequences, with approximately 18% occurring only once. The sequence came from a human donor in good health. What was sequenced was CD8+ T cells from blood. The rearrangement links TRBV29-1 to TRBJ1-2; D not certain. CDR3 loop: CSVDGPAAGYTF. The DNA of the CDR3 is TGCAGCGTCGACGGACCGGCGGCTGGCTACACCTTC.